What follows are 24 T cell receptor beta chains derived from one specimen sequenced in a study of blood T cell repertoires in COVID-19. The assay was immunoSEQ multiplex PCR, and TCRdb's table has in-frame clones only and misses some. The sample contains 80,000 to 100,000 clones, around four fifths of which appear only once. Sample: peripheral blood. The receptor set was obtained from a human donor in a cohort sampled during active COVID-19.

This clone was seen only once. The chain uses TRBV19 and TRBJ2-1, with a tentative D call TRBD2 (6 bases). The CDR3 is 15 residues long. V was pared by 5 bases and J by 2 bases, with 13 bases between. Germline assignment: CDR1 LNHDA and CDR2 SQIVND (reference sequence). The CDR3 DNA is TGTGCCAGTAGTGCCTGGGGGGTCACCTACAATGAGCAGTTCTTC. Translating gives CASSAWGVTYNEQFF.

The chain carries TRBV27 and TRBJ1-1; the D is unclear. Trimming pared 5 bases from V and 1 base from J, leaving 17 bases between. This CDR3 comprises 16 residues. Germline-derived CDR1 and CDR2 are MNHEY and SMNVEV (reference sequence). The CDR3 sequence is CASSLVPTGRNTEAFF. As DNA, the CDR3 is TGTGCCAGCAGTCTGGTCCCAACTGGGAGGAACACTGAAGCTTTCTTT.

The rearrangement uses TRBV6-6 and TRBJ2-6, with 7 bases identical to TRBD1. Germline V gene lookup returns CDR1 MNHNY and CDR2 SVGAGI (reference sequence). The CDR3 extends over 16 amino acids. Trimming at V came to 5 bases and at J to 2 bases, leaving 6 bases not matched to a gene. DNA for the CDR3: TGTGCCAGCAGTCGAAACCAGGGGGCTGGGGCCAACGTCCTGACTTTC. As protein: CASSRNQGAGANVLTF.

This clone was picked up one time. This chain joins TRBV6-2 or TRBV6-3 and TRBJ1-1, with a weak D call TRBD1 (5 bases). The CDR3 sequence is 14 residues long. Trimming pared 0 bases from V and 3 bases from J, leaving 8 bases between. Germline V lookup: CDR1 MNHEY, CDR2 SVGEGT. The CDR3 nucleotides read TGTGCCAGCAGTTACTCGCGACAGTACACTGAAGCTTTCTTT. The encoded protein is CASSYSRQYTEAFF.

This sequence joins TRBV28 and TRBJ1-5, with D possibly matching TRBD1 (5 bases). Germline V gene data show CDR1 as MDHEN and CDR2 as SYDVKM. The CDR3 runs to 15 residues. The ends were cut back, 7 bases at V and 9 bases at J, with 22 bases in the middle. CDR3 sequence reads: CASNPRRQGVRPQHF. DNA of the CDR3: TGTGCCAGCAACCCGCGCCGGCAGGGCGTTCGGCCCCAGCATTTT. The whole variable domain, filled in from reference TRBV28 and TRBJ1-5, reads DVKVTQSSRYLVKRTGEKVFLECVQDMDHENMFWYRQDPGLGLRLIYFSYDVKMKEKGDIPEGYSVSREKKERFSLILESASTNQTSMYLCASNPRRQGVRPQHFGDGTRLSIL.

The CDR3: CASSQSGGQGYGYTF. CDR3 sequence (DNA): TGTGCCAGCAGCCAGTCAGGGGGCCAAGGCTATGGCTACACCTTC. V usage is TRBV3-1 (or the pseudogene TRBV3-2) and J usage is TRBJ1-2; TRBD1 matches at 8 bases. There are 15 residues in the CDR3. Looked up from germline, CDR1 is LGHDT and CDR2 is YNNKEL (reference sequence). The ends lost 3 bases at V and 4 bases at J; junction bases unmatched: 7.

This chain's CDR3 is CASSFYRNEQFF. CDR3 nucleotide sequence: TGTGCCAGCAGCTTTTACAGGAATGAGCAGTTCTTC. V usage is TRBV5-4 and J usage is TRBJ2-1; maybe TRBD1 (5 bases). The germline V gene has CDR1 SGHNT and CDR2 YYREEE (reference sequence). This CDR3 comprises 12 residues. V lost 2 bases to trimming and J lost 7 bases, with 7 bases between them.

The J gene is TRBJ1-2, the V gene TRBV2; 8 positions match TRBD1. This CDR3 region has 13 residues. Trimming cost V 5 bases and J 7 bases; bases outside gene matches: 6. The germline V gene encodes CDR1 SNHLY and CDR2 FYNNEI. The CDR3: CASSIQGESGYTF. The CDR3 DNA sequence: TGTGCCAGCAGTATACAGGGGGAATCTGGCTACACCTTC.

This clone was seen repeatedly, ten times or more. This rearrangement joins TRBV19 to TRBJ1-2; 7 bases map to TRBD1. CDR1 and CDR2 from the germline V gene are LNHDA and SQIVND (reference sequence). The CDR3 contains 11 residues. Germline trimming cut 9 bases from V and 6 bases from J; bases unmatched to any gene: 4. The CDR3 reads CASRQGDGYTF. The CDR3 DNA follows: TGTGCCAGCCGACAGGGCGATGGCTACACCTTC.

The chain recombines TRBV2 with TRBJ2-5; 10 nucleotides agree with TRBD2. Germline trimming cut 4 bases from V and 5 bases from J; bases unmatched to any gene: 7. The CDR3 has 15 amino acids. Germline-derived CDR1 and CDR2 are SNHLY and FYNNEI. The CDR3 nucleotides are TGTGCCAGCAGTGCCCAGCGGGGGGGCATCGAGACCCAGTACTTC. Amino acids: CASSAQRGGIETQYF.

This chain joins TRBV15 and TRBJ1-1; D gene uncertain. The CDR3 totals 15 residues. The V gene lost 0 bases and the J gene lost 0 bases, with 8 bases spanning the gap. Germline loops: CDR1 LNHNV, CDR2 YYDKDF (reference sequence). The CDR3 reads CATSREASMNTEAFF. The CDR3 DNA is TGTGCCACCAGCAGAGAGGCATCCATGAACACTGAAGCTTTCTTT. The entire variable domain, with the rest obtained from reference TRBV15 and TRBJ1-1, is as follows: DAMVIQNPRYQVTQFGKPVTLSCSQTLNHNVMYWYQQKSSQAPKLLFHYYDKDFNNEADTPDNFQSRRPNTSFCFLDIRSPGLGDTAMYLCATSREASMNTEAFFGQGTRLTVV.

The V call is TRBV7-6, the J call TRBJ2-1; 7 bases agree with TRBD2. Germline lookup yields CDR1 SGHVS and CDR2 FNYEAQ. The CDR3 is 15 amino acids. V gave up 2 bases and J gave up 2 bases; unmatched junction bases: 3. This chain's CDR3 is CASSLQGGTYNEQFF. The CDR3, as DNA: TGTGCCAGCAGCTTACAGGGAGGGACCTACAATGAGCAGTTCTTC.

V is TRBV28 and J is TRBJ1-4, with 8 nucleotides matching TRBD1. CDR3 length: 15 amino acids. CDR1 and CDR2 from the germline V gene are MDHEN and SYDVKM. V shed 2 bases, J shed 8 bases, and the junction held 7 bases outside the gene matches. The CDR3 loop is CASSLGQGANEKLFF. CDR3 bases: TGTGCCAGCAGTTTAGGGCAGGGGGCGAACGAAAAACTGTTTTTT.

The V gene is TRBV19, the J gene TRBJ2-3; D gene unclear. Trimming pared 4 bases from V and 0 bases from J, leaving 11 bases between. Germline CDR1 reads LNHDA; CDR2 reads SQIVND (reference sequence). This CDR3 has 15 residues. As DNA, the CDR3 is TGTGCCAGTAGTACTGACTGGCCTAGCACAGATACGCAGTATTTT. Amino acid sequence: CASSTDWPSTDTQYF.

This clone was recorded a few times. The chain has TRBV7-9 and TRBJ2-7; TRBD1 matches 7 bases. Per germline, CDR1 SEHNR and CDR2 FQNEAQ (reference sequence). The CDR3 length is 13 residues. Trimming at V came to 0 bases and at J to 7 bases, leaving 3 bases not matched to a gene. CDR3 bases: TGTGCCAGCAGCTTAGCGGGGACAGCTGAGCAGTACTTC. It codes for CASSLAGTAEQYF.

This clone was seen just once. This sequence joins TRBV5-1 and TRBJ2-7, with 7 bases fitting TRBD1. Germline loops: CDR1 SGHRS, CDR2 YFSETQ. There are 15 residues in the CDR3. The trim removed 3 bases at V and 7 bases at J, leaving 13 bases unmatched. CDR3 protein: CASSSLLGQAREQYF. CDR3 coding DNA: TGCGCCAGCAGCTCGCTACTCGGACAGGCAAGGGAGCAGTACTTC.

The chain joins TRBV4-2 to TRBJ1-1; possibly TRBD1 for D (5 bases). CDR3 length: 13 residues. V dropped 4 bases and J dropped 5 bases, with 11 bases sitting between them. The germline V gene encodes CDR1 LGHNA and CDR2 YNFKEQ. CDR3 amino acids: CASSLGGGTEAFF. DNA of the CDR3: TGTGCCAGCAGCCTCGGGGGGGGGACTGAAGCTTTCTTT.

The gene calls are TRBV19 and TRBJ2-7; 11 bases map to TRBD2. Trimming removed 5 bases from V and 0 bases from J; junction bases left unmatched: 9. The CDR3 length is 17 residues. Germline assignment: CDR1 LNHDA and CDR2 SQIVND (reference sequence). The CDR3 is CASSPLTTSGASYEQYF. In DNA, the CDR3 is TGTGCCAGTAGTCCCCTAACGACTAGCGGGGCCTCCTACGAGCAGTACTTC. Complete variable domain (other parts from reference TRBV19 and TRBJ2-7): DGGITQSPKYLFRKEGQNVTLSCEQNLNHDAMYWYRQDPGQGLRLIYYSQIVNDFQKGDIAEGYSVSREKKESFPLTVTSAQKNPTAFYLCASSPLTTSGASYEQYFGPGTRLTVT.

Only a few counts were recorded for this clone. The chain combines TRBV7-6 with TRBJ2-7; a possible D gene is TRBD2 (7 bases). The CDR3 runs to 14 residues. The germline V and J ends were trimmed by 1 base and 7 bases, with 14 bases remaining between them. Germline CDR1 reads SGHVS; CDR2 reads FNYEAQ. The CDR3 reads CASSLVSGGGEQYF. Written as DNA, the CDR3 is TGTGCCAGCAGCTTAGTTTCGGGGGGCGGGGAGCAGTACTTC.

This chain joins TRBV10-1 and TRBJ2-7, with a weak D call TRBD2 (5 bases). CDR1 and CDR2 (germline): WNHNN, SYGVQD (reference sequence). This CDR3 comprises 12 residues. The ends were cut back, 11 bases at V and 3 bases at J, with 14 bases in the middle. Here the CDR3 reads CAPGVENYEQYF. The CDR3 DNA sequence: TGCGCCCCCGGGGTGGAGAACTACGAGCAGTACTTC.

The gene calls are TRBV14 and TRBJ1-1; D gene unclear. The germline V gene has CDR1 SGHDN and CDR2 FVKESK. The CDR3 spans 14 residues. Trimming took 5 bases from V and 4 from J, leaving 14 bases between them. For the CDR3, the DNA is TGTGCCAGCAGCTTCAGCCACAGCGGCACTGAAGCTTTCTTT. Its protein is CASSFSHSGTEAFF.

V and J are TRBV18 and TRBJ2-1; 10 bases match TRBD1. J lost 8 bases, V lost 4 bases, and 11 bases had no gene match. This CDR3 spans 16 amino acids. Germline V gene sequence: CDR1 KGHSH, CDR2 LQKENI. CDR3 residues: CASSLDLTGGGYEQFF. CDR3 coding DNA: TGTGCCAGCTCACTAGATCTGACAGGGGGCGGATATGAGCAGTTCTTC.

V is TRBV10-2 and J is TRBJ2-2; possibly TRBD2 for D (6 bases). V was cut by 6 bases and J by 0 bases, with 11 bases left in between. The CDR3 contains 15 residues. Per the germline V gene, CDR1 is WSHSY and CDR2 is SAAADI. The CDR3 spells CASSLGLTNTGELFF. The CDR3 bases are TGCGCCAGCAGCCTGGGACTTACGAACACCGGGGAGCTGTTTTTT.

This chain connects TRBV28 to TRBJ1-5; no clear D gene. Germline assignment: CDR1 MDHEN and CDR2 SYDVKM. The length of the CDR3 is 12 residues. V shed 6 bases and J shed 4 bases, with 7 bases lying between them. CDR3 DNA sequence: TGTGCCAGCAGGTTACTAAATCAGCCCCAGCATTTT. The encoded protein is CASRLLNQPQHF.